The 10 T cell receptor beta chains below were found in one sample sequenced in a study of cytomegalovirus exposure and HLA in healthy donors. The primer mix had 60 Vbeta and 13 Jbeta primers. Produced via immunoSEQ multiplex PCR; TCRdb's table is partial and in-frame only. In the table there are about 170,000 clones, roughly four fifths of which are singletons. Material: PBMCs. The receptors derive from a female donor in good health and CMV-seronegative.

The rearrangement uses TRBV11-1 and TRBJ2-3; 8 bases map to TRBD1. The CDR3 spans 15 residues. V dropped 2 bases and J dropped 2; count of bases not matched to a gene: 3. Germline loops: CDR1 SGHAT, CDR2 FQDESV (reference sequence). The CDR3: CASSLRQGITDTQYF. The DNA of the CDR3 is TGTGCCAGCAGCTTAAGACAGGGGATCACAGATACGCAGTATTTT.

This chain uses TRBV6-5 with TRBJ1-2; no clear D gene. CDR3 size: 14 residues. Trimming stripped 0 bases from V and 3 bases from J, with 8 bases between. The germline V gene has CDR1 MNHEY and CDR2 SVGAGI. Here the CDR3 DNA reads TGTGCCAGCAGTTACTCGACCGGGTACTATGGCTACACCTTC. Its protein product is CASSYSTGYYGYTF.

This chain uses TRBV5-6 with TRBJ2-5; 10 positions agree with TRBD2. The CDR3 has 14 amino acids. Germline values: CDR1 SGHDT, CDR2 YYEEEE. The V and J ends lost 4 bases and 3 bases, in that order; junction bases with no gene match: 3. CDR3 protein: CASSPGTSEETQYF. CDR3 sequence (DNA): TGTGCCAGCAGCCCTGGGACTAGCGAAGAGACCCAGTACTTC.

This clone was seen a few times. This chain connects TRBV5-4 to TRBJ2-7, with 7 bases lining up with TRBD1. The germline CDR1 and CDR2 sequences are SGHNT and YYREEE (reference sequence). The CDR3 is 15 amino acids. The V gene end was trimmed by 4 bases and the J gene end by 7 bases; junction bases not matched to a gene: 14. The CDR3 nucleotides read TGTGCCAGCAGCCCTAGAGAGACAGGGACGGTAGAGCAGTACTTC. It encodes CASSPRETGTVEQYF.

This clone was counted once. J is TRBJ2-5 and V is TRBV28; D gene unclear. Trimming took off 3 bases at V and 1 base at J, with 6 bases between the two ends. The CDR3 runs to 13 residues. Per germline, CDR1 MDHEN and CDR2 SYDVKM. CDR3 loop: CASSLPGQETQYF. For the CDR3, the DNA is TGTGCCAGCAGTTTGCCCGGCCAAGAGACCCAGTACTTC.

There are a few counts of this clone. This chain connects TRBV4-2 to TRBJ2-2; TRBD1 matches 11 bases. The CDR3 covers 16 residues. Trimming cost V 4 bases and J 6 bases; bases outside gene matches: 7. Germline CDR1 and CDR2: LGHNA and YNFKEQ. CDR3 amino acids: CASSRGTGGLAGELFF. CDR3 bases: TGTGCCAGCAGCCGAGGGACAGGGGGTTTGGCCGGGGAGCTGTTTTTT.

The rearrangement uses TRBV27 and TRBJ2-3; 7 nucleotides line up with TRBD2. CDR3 length equals 16 residues. V dropped 10 bases and J dropped 1; count of bases not matched to a gene: 14. CDR1 MNHEY and CDR2 SMNVEV come from the germline V gene (reference sequence). CDR3 DNA: TGTGCCACCAAACCAAATGATGCGGGGGGCACAGATACGCAGTATTTT. Its protein product is CATKPNDAGGTDTQYF.

The V and J genes are TRBV4-3 and TRBJ2-3; 8 positions agree with TRBD1. This CDR3 is built from 15 residues. The germline CDR1 and CDR2 sequences are LGHNA and YSLEER. V shed 0 bases, J shed 9 bases, and the junction held 8 bases outside the gene matches. CDR3 residues: CASSQDSQGAGTQYF. Written as DNA, the CDR3 is TGCGCCAGCAGCCAAGATTCCCAGGGGGCAGGGACGCAGTATTTT.

This chain uses TRBV7-9 with TRBJ2-1; 8 bases are shared with TRBD2. The CDR3 consists of 16 residues. Trimming cost V 2 bases and J 6 bases; bases outside gene matches: 9. Per the germline V gene, CDR1 is SEHNR and CDR2 is FQNEAQ (reference sequence). The CDR3 loop reads CASSLMNSGAANEQFF. Here the CDR3 DNA reads TGTGCCAGCAGCTTAATGAATAGCGGGGCCGCCAATGAGCAGTTCTTC. The full variable domain, with the rest looked up from reference TRBV7-9 and TRBJ2-1, is DTGVSQNPRHKITKRGQNVTFRCDPISEHNRLYWYRQTLGQGPEFLTYFQNEAQLEKSRLLSDRFSAERPKGSFSTLEIQRTEQGDSAMYLCASSLMNSGAANEQFFGPGTRLTVL.

This clone was observed once. This chain uses TRBV6-5 with TRBJ2-1; a possible D gene is TRBD2 (6 bases). CDR1 is MNHEY and CDR2 is SVGAGI in the germline V gene. V was shortened by 7 bases and J by 1 base, with 11 bases between the two germline ends. The CDR3 covers 14 residues. In DNA, the CDR3 is TGTGCCAGCAAGGTCGGGAGTTCCTACAATGAGCAGTTCTTC. This encodes CASKVGSSYNEQFF.